This TCR beta chain emerged from a study of blood T cells in healthy people across ages. Study findings and constraints: Naive CD4+ cells and diversity were both higher in long-lived donors than in aged donors.

Each donor's blood draw was around 9.1 milliliters of peripheral blood. This clonotype was seen only a few times. Antigen specificity is unknown. The V gene's germline CDR1 is SGHVS and CDR2 FQNEAQ. The CDR3 extends over 17 amino acids. Trimming at V came to 0 bases and at J to 2 bases, leaving 8 bases not matched to a gene. It was with a sample-barcoded 5' primer and a J-beta primer mix that a second PCR of about 7 to 12 cycles was run. A template-switch adaptor with 12 random nucleotides tagged each cDNA molecule. All samples gave at least 2.5 million CDR3-containing paired-end reads. TCRdb reprocessed the 5' RACE reads via MiXCR and lists one record per CDR3 protein. The sample has about 1,600,000 distinct CDR3 sequences, 42% seen once.

Sequences were obtained from blood. This sequence originates from a woman aged 18 to 35 in good health. The chain links TRBV7-8 to TRBJ2-7; the match to TRBD2 covers 9 bases. DNA for the CDR3: TGTGCCAGCAGCTTAGCGACGGCTAGCGGGGTACCCTACGAGCAGTACTTC. Its protein is CASSLATASGVPYEQYF.